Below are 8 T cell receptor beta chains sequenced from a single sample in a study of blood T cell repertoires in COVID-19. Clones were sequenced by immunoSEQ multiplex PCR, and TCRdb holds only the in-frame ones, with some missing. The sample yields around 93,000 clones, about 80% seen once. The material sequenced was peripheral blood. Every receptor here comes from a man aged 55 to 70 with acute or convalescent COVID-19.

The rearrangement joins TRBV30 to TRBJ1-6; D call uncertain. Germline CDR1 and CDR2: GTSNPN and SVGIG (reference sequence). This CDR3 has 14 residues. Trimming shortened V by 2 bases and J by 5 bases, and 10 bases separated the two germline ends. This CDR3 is CAWSYGQNNSPLHF. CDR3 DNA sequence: TGTGCCTGGAGTTATGGGCAGAATAATTCACCCCTCCACTTT.

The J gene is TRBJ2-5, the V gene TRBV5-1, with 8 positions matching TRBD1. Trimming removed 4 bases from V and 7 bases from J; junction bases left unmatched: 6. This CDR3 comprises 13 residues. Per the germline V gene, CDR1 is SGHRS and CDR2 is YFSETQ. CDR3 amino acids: CASSLTGEGTQYF. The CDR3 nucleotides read TGCGCCAGCAGCCTGACAGGGGAAGGGACCCAGTACTTC.

CDR3: CASSQEEEGTGINTIYF. In nucleotides, the CDR3 is TGCGCCAGCAGCCAAGAAGAAGAAGGGACAGGGATAAACACCATATATTTT. V usage is TRBV4-1 and J usage is TRBJ1-3; 9 bases are a match to TRBD1. This CDR3 is 17 amino acids long. V was clipped by 0 bases and J by 6 bases; unmatched bases: 9. Germline V gene lookup returns CDR1 MGHRA and CDR2 YSYEKL.

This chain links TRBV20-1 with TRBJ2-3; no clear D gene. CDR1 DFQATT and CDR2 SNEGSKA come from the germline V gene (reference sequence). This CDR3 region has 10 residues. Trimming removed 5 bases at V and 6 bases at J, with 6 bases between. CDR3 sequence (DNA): TGCAGTGCTCGACTTGATACGCAGTATTTT. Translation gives CSARLDTQYF.

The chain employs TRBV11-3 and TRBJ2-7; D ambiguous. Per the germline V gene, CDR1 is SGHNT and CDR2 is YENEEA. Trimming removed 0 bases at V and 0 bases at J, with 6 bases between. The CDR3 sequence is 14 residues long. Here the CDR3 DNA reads TGTGCCAGCAGCTTAGAGGGCAGCTCCTACGAGCAGTACTTC. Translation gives CASSLEGSSYEQYF. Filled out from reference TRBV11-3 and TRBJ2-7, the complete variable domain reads EAGVVQSPRYKIIEKKQPVAFWCNPISGHNTLYWYLQNLGQGPELLIRYENEEAVDDSQLPKDRFSAERLKGVDSTLKIQPAELGDSAVYLCASSLEGSSYEQYFGPGTRLTVT.

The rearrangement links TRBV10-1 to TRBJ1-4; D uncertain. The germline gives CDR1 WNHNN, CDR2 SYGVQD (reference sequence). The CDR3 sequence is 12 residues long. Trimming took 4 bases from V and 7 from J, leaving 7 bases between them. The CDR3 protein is CASSAGSEKLFF. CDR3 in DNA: TGCGCCAGCAGTGCCGGGAGTGAAAAACTGTTTTTT.

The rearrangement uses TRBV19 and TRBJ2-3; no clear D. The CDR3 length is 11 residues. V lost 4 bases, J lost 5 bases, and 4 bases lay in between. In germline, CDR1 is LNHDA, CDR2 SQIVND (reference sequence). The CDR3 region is CASSKRDTQYF. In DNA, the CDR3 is TGTGCCAGTAGTAAGCGAGATACGCAGTATTTT.

The CDR3 protein is CATSDRGRVNTEAFF. The CDR3 DNA reads as TGTGCCACTTCTGACAGGGGGCGCGTGAACACTGAAGCTTTCTTT. V gene TRBV6-5 combines with J gene TRBJ1-1, with TRBD1 matching over 10 bases. Per germline, CDR1 MNHEY and CDR2 SVGAGI. The CDR3 totals 15 residues. V gave up 10 bases and J gave up 0 bases; unmatched junction bases: 8.